This T cell receptor (beta chain) is drawn from a study (dated by TCRdb to the mid-2010s). Notes on the research overall: The origins of HIV persistence were investigated in individuals who naturally controlled HIV infection.

This clonotype was seen a few times. The target of this receptor is not known. Base-call qualities are not available, and no considerably larger clone is one nucleotide away. The library was made by 5' RACE. TCRdb lists the instrument as Illumina HiSeq 2000. TCRdb itself trimmed the public reads at Q25 with fastp, ran MiXCR and retained productive beta chains. Rows merge per CDR3 protein into single entries with the most common DNA and genes. The sample contains approximately 200 distinct CDR3 sequences, over 15% of them found a single time. Around four fifths of the sample goes to the ten largest clones. The sequencing input was effector memory T cells from blood PBMCs. The cell subset or site label, read with the paper, signifies: effector memory CD4+ T cells. This clonotype was sampled from a male donor with HIV.

CDR3 sequence: CSAYPGGRQNSYEQYF. The base sequence is TGCAGTGCTTACCCAGGGGGAAGGCAAAACTCCTACGAGCAGTACTTC. Recombination connected TRBV20-1 to TRBJ2-7; 7 bases in the middle match TRBD1. Reading from cysteine to phenylalanine, the CDR3 counts 16 amino acids. Only the CDR3 region is kept as DNA, spanning 48 bases read in frame from base 1. CDR1 DFQATT and CDR2 SNEGSKA were looked up in the germline V gene (reference sequence). V is cut back by 5 bases and J by 0 bases, with 13 bases in the junction unmatched.